This TCR beta chain was recorded in a study of long-term antiretroviral therapy in people with HIV. Participants who had HIV were, without exception, treated in the United States. Study-level findings and limits: Dominance of pre-ART expanded clones persisted, fluctuating and often declining after ART. Controls exceeded HIV repertoires in CDR3 length range.

Germline values: CDR1 SGHTA, CDR2 FQGNSA. V lost 6 bases to trimming and J lost 3 bases, with 15 bases between them. The CDR3 is 15 residues long. Runs used v3.0 of the immunoSEQ assay and were done at survey level. Sequenced by immunoSEQ multiplex PCR; TCRdb stores in-frame clones only, minus some. The table has about 12,000 clones, 83% seen once. This clone was seen just once. The antigen remains undetermined. The J gene is TRBJ2-1, the V gene TRBV7-2; D is perhaps TRBD1 (6 bases). The clonotype was recovered from a man aged 40-49 years with HIV. The sample consisted of unsorted PBMCs, taken 3.4 years after starting antiretroviral therapy. CDR3 in DNA: TGTGCCAGCAGGTTGCAGGGGAACAACTACAATGAGCAGTTCTTC. Translation: CASRLQGNNYNEQFF.